Shown below are 14 T cell receptor beta chains from a single sample sequenced in a study of blood T cells in healthy people across ages. The authors ran a second PCR of 7 to 11 cycles using a sample-barcoded 5' primer and a J-beta primer mix. TCRdb itself ran the 5' RACE reads through MiXCR, one entry per CDR3 protein. The profile shows 1.5 million to 2 million distinct CDR3 sequences, 40% to 55% of them singletons. The sequencing sample was made of blood. Receptors were obtained from a woman in her thirties or forties in good health.

The V call is TRBV6-2 or TRBV6-3, the J call TRBJ1-5, with D perhaps TRBD1 (6 bases). The V end lost 6 bases, the J end lost 0 bases, and 12 bases lay between the germline ends. The V gene's germline CDR1 is MNHEY and CDR2 SVGEGT. The CDR3 contains 15 residues. This chain's CDR3 is CASRSPGDSNQPQHF. The CDR3 DNA follows: TGTGCCAGCAGATCACCAGGGGATAGCAATCAGCCCCAGCATTTT.

This clonotype was observed a few times. The chain is built from TRBV29-1 and TRBJ2-7; TRBD1 is a possible D gene (6 bases). The germline V and J ends were trimmed by 8 bases and 3 bases, with 14 bases remaining between them. Per the germline V gene, CDR1 is SQVTM and CDR2 is ANQGSEA. The CDR3 is 12 amino acids. The CDR3 protein is CSYTGNRYEQYF. Here the CDR3 DNA reads TGCAGCTATACAGGGAATCGCTACGAGCAGTACTTC.

The chain employs TRBV7-2 and TRBJ2-1; 12 positions match TRBD1. Germline V gene data show CDR1 as SGHTA and CDR2 as FQGNSA. The CDR3 consists of 18 residues. V dropped 2 bases and J dropped 4; count of bases not matched to a gene: 9. CDR3 sequence reads: CASSLRGTGGGSYNEQFF. The CDR3 nucleotides are TGTGCCAGCAGCTTAAGGGGGACAGGGGGCGGGAGTTACAATGAGCAGTTCTTC.

The chain employs TRBV29-1 and TRBJ2-1, with 10 nucleotides matching TRBD2. Trimming at V came to 0 bases and at J to 0 bases, leaving 14 bases not matched to a gene. CDR1 is SQVTM and CDR2 is ANQGSEA in the germline V gene. The CDR3 has 20 amino acids. The CDR3 nucleotides read TGCAGCGTTGAAGAAATGGCACCTAGCGGGGGCTACAGCTCCTACAATGAGCAGTTCTTC. Amino acids: CSVEEMAPSGGYSSYNEQFF.

This clonotype was recorded a few times. This sequence joins TRBV25-1 and TRBJ2-1; possibly TRBD1 or TRBD2 for D (6 bases each). Trimming left V 6 bases short and J 12 bases short, with 18 bases between. This CDR3 comprises 13 residues. Germline V gene sequence: CDR1 MGHDK, CDR2 SYGVNS. The CDR3 DNA reads as TGTGCCAGCAGACCCCTAGGGGGGCTAGGGCAGTTCTTC. This gives the protein CASRPLGGLGQFF.

This clonotype was picked up a small number of times. V usage is TRBV7-8 and J usage is TRBJ2-1; 10 positions agree with TRBD2. The CDR3 consists of 15 residues. The trim removed 5 bases at V and 5 bases at J, leaving 6 bases unmatched. In germline, CDR1 is SGHVS, CDR2 FQNEAQ. The CDR3 region is CASSPWTSGNNEQFF. The CDR3 DNA reads TGTGCCAGCAGCCCCTGGACTAGCGGCAACAATGAGCAGTTCTTC.

The chain links TRBV7-9 to TRBJ2-5; D call uncertain. The DNA end lines up better with TRBJ2-7; the J call may be wrong. CDR1 SEHNR and CDR2 FQNEAQ come from the germline V gene (reference sequence). CDR3 length: 12 residues. This chain's CDR3 is CASSLPDVEQYF. CDR3 nucleotides: TGTGCCAGCAGCTTACCGGACGTCGAGCAGTACTTC.

The rearrangement links TRBV6-5 to TRBJ2-7, with 10 positions matching TRBD2. V was clipped by 6 bases and J by 2 bases; unmatched bases: 10. The germline V gene has CDR1 MNHEY and CDR2 SVGAGI. The length of the CDR3 is 16 residues. The CDR3 DNA follows: TGTGCCAGCAGCCTATACACTAGCGGGGATCCCTACGAGCAGTACTTC. It is translated as CASSLYTSGDPYEQYF.

This clonotype has only a few counts. This rearrangement joins TRBV6-5 to TRBJ2-7, with D hard to call. Trimming took off 6 bases at V and 5 bases at J, with 11 bases between the two ends. CDR1 and CDR2 from the germline V gene are MNHEY and SVGAGI. CDR3 length equals 12 residues. The CDR3 region has the DNA TGTGCCAGCAGAGCGCCGGGTAACGAGCAGTACTTC. Its translation is CASRAPGNEQYF.

J is TRBJ2-4 and V is TRBV29-1; 10 bases map to TRBD1. Germline-derived CDR1 and CDR2 are SQVTM and ANQGSEA. This CDR3 contains 15 residues. V gave up 7 bases and J gave up 4 bases; unmatched junction bases: 10. CDR3 nucleotides: TGCAGCGCCCTCCGAGGGGGACAGGGGAAAAACATTCAGTACTTC. Translation: CSALRGGQGKNIQYF.

The V gene is TRBV24-1, the J gene TRBJ2-5, with 8 bases that match TRBD1. The V gene's germline CDR1 is KGHDR and CDR2 SFDVKD. Losses at the gene ends were 3 bases for V and 7 bases for J; bases not matched to a gene: 6. The CDR3 has 14 amino acids. CDR3 protein: CATSDIRTGLTQYF. DNA of the CDR3: TGTGCCACCAGTGATATTCGGACAGGGTTGACCCAGTACTTC.

The chain carries TRBV3-1 and TRBJ2-1; D gene unclear. V lost 1 base, J lost 6 bases, and 13 bases lay in between. The CDR3 extends over 15 amino acids. CDR1 and CDR2 (germline): LGHDT, YNNKEL (reference sequence). CDR3 loop: CASSQVFIKGNEQFF. As DNA, the CDR3 is TGTGCCAGCAGCCAAGTGTTCATTAAGGGCAATGAGCAGTTCTTC.

This clonotype was observed a few times. This chain joins TRBV7-9 and TRBJ2-1; 7 bases are a match to TRBD1. Germline CDR1 reads SEHNR; CDR2 reads FQNEAQ (reference sequence). The V gene end was trimmed by 6 bases and the J gene end by 3 bases; junction bases not matched to a gene: 8. The CDR3 runs 15 residues. Here the CDR3 DNA reads TGTGCCAGCAGTATCCAGGGGGTGATCTACAATGAGCAGTTCTTC. It specifies CASSIQGVIYNEQFF.

The rearrangement uses TRBV5-1 and TRBJ2-6; D may be TRBD1 (6 bases). V was clipped by 4 bases and J by 0 bases, with 20 bases between them. Germline assignment: CDR1 SGHRS and CDR2 YFSETQ. The CDR3 has 19 residues. The chain's CDR3 is CASSPQTGTRNSGANVLTF. The CDR3 DNA reads TGCGCCAGCAGCCCCCAGACCGGGACACGGAACTCTGGGGCCAACGTCCTGACTTTC.